A selection of T cell receptor beta chains follows, all from one sample in a study of graft-versus-host responses after intestinal transplantation. Some clones are missing from TCRdb's copy, which holds only in-frame ones; the method was immunoSEQ multiplex PCR. The sample records 75,000 to 100,000 clones, roughly 90% being singletons. The source was PBMCs, collected around 450 days after intestinal transplant. These receptors all stem from a human patient who received an intestinal transplant, so some T cells may come from the graft donor. Each CDR3 is given with its conserved first and last residue. The D gene is left open where the match is weak. Clone size is not always given. Where it is, it says once, few, many or a class for expanded clones.

d_gene: -
v_gene: TRBV6-1
j_gene: TRBJ1-1
abundance: -
CDR3aa: CASSERRDTEAFF
CDR3nt: TGTGCCAGCAGTGAAAGGCGGGATACTGAAGCTTTCTTT

d_gene: TRBD1
v_gene: TRBV29-1
j_gene: TRBJ2-7
abundance: -
CDR3aa: CSVEGTGTGFRQYF
CDR3nt: TGCAGCGTTGAGGGAACCGGGACAGGGTTTCGGCAGTACTTC

d_gene: -
v_gene: TRBV6-6
j_gene: TRBJ2-7
abundance: -
CDR3aa: CASSYGGHFSYEQYF
CDR3nt: TGTGCCAGCAGTTACGGCGGACATTTCTCCTACGAGCAGTACTTC

d_gene: TRBD1
v_gene: TRBV6-5
j_gene: TRBJ2-7
abundance: -
CDR3aa: CASSRTGEGYEQYF
CDR3nt: TGTGCCAGCAGCCGGACAGGGGAGGGTTACGAGCAGTACTTC

d_gene: TRBD2
v_gene: TRBV19
j_gene: TRBJ2-3
abundance: -
CDR3aa: CASSIFSGGAPDTQYF
CDR3nt: TGTGCCAGTAGTATATTTAGCGGGGGGGCCCCAGATACGCAGTATTTT

d_gene: -
v_gene: TRBV2
j_gene: TRBJ1-5
abundance: -
CDR3aa: CASSHPQGPLRNQPQHF
CDR3nt: TGTGCCAGCAGTCACCCCCAGGGCCCGTTGCGCAATCAGCCCCAGCATTTT

d_gene: -
v_gene: TRBV5-5
j_gene: TRBJ1-6
abundance: -
CDR3aa: CASFATHSSYNSPLHF
CDR3nt: TGTGCCAGCTTTGCCACTCATAGCTCCTATAATTCACCCCTCCACTTT

d_gene: -
v_gene: TRBV7-9
j_gene: TRBJ2-2
abundance: -
CDR3aa: CATRGTANTGELFF
CDR3nt: TGTGCCACCCGCGGGACCGCGAACACCGGGGAGCTGTTTTTT

d_gene: -
v_gene: TRBV4-1
j_gene: TRBJ2-2
abundance: -
CDR3aa: CASSPLGTSRARELFF
CDR3nt: TGCGCCAGCAGCCCACTAGGAACAAGTCGGGCCAGGGAGCTGTTTTTT

d_gene: -
v_gene: TRBV11-3
j_gene: TRBJ2-5
abundance: -
CDR3aa: CASSLVPAETQYF
CDR3nt: TGTGCCAGCAGCTTAGTACCGGCAGAGACCCAGTACTTC

d_gene: -
v_gene: TRBV4-1
j_gene: TRBJ2-1
abundance: -
CDR3aa: CASSQDFGEQFF
CDR3nt: TGCGCCAGCAGCCAAGATTTCGGGGAGCAGTTCTTC

d_gene: -
v_gene: TRBV7-9
j_gene: TRBJ2-7
abundance: -
CDR3aa: CASSLVGHSYEQYF
CDR3nt: TGTGCCAGCAGCTTAGTTGGACACTCCTACGAGCAGTACTTC

d_gene: -
v_gene: TRBV10-1
j_gene: TRBJ2-7
abundance: -
CDR3aa: CASSDGYEQYF
CDR3nt: TGCGCCAGCAGTGACGGTTACGAGCAGTACTTC

d_gene: -
v_gene: TRBV7-8
j_gene: TRBJ1-6
abundance: -
CDR3aa: CASCTRVSYNSPLHF
CDR3nt: TGTGCCAGCTGTACAAGGGTTTCCTATAATTCACCCCTCCACTTT

d_gene: -
v_gene: TRBV19
j_gene: TRBJ1-6
abundance: -
CDR3aa: CASRQTQSYNSPLHF
CDR3nt: TGTGCCAGTAGGCAGACCCAATCCTATAATTCACCCCTCCACTTT

d_gene: -
v_gene: TRBV6-5
j_gene: TRBJ1-3
abundance: -
CDR3aa: CASIPASSGNTIYF
CDR3nt: TGTGCCAGCATCCCTGCCAGCTCTGGAAACACCATATATTTT

d_gene: -
v_gene: TRBV6-5
j_gene: TRBJ1-2
abundance: -
CDR3aa: CASSYLGHGYTF
CDR3nt: TGTGCCAGCAGTTACCTCGGACATGGCTACACCTTC

d_gene: -
v_gene: TRBV11-2
j_gene: TRBJ1-3
abundance: -
CDR3aa: CASSLFRATSSSGNTIYF
CDR3nt: TGTGCCAGCAGCTTATTTCGGGCGACCTCAAGCTCTGGAAACACCATATATTTT

d_gene: -
v_gene: TRBV6-6
j_gene: TRBJ1-5
abundance: few
CDR3aa: CASSGLNQPQHF
CDR3nt: TGTGCCAGCAGTGGCCTGAATCAGCCCCAGCATTTT

d_gene: TRBD2
v_gene: TRBV6-1
j_gene: TRBJ2-1
abundance: few
CDR3aa: CASSESSGGIDEQFF
CDR3nt: TGTGCCAGCAGTGAATCTAGCGGGGGGATAGATGAGCAGTTCTTC

d_gene: -
v_gene: TRBV7-8
j_gene: TRBJ2-5
abundance: -
CDR3aa: CASSVRRGGKTQYF
CDR3nt: TGTGCCAGCAGTGTTCGGCGTGGGGGGAAGACCCAGTACTTC

d_gene: -
v_gene: TRBV25-1
j_gene: TRBJ1-3
abundance: -
CDR3aa: CASSKSGKVSGNTIYF
CDR3nt: TGTGCCAGCAGTAAATCGGGGAAGGTCTCCGGAAACACCATATATTTT

d_gene: -
v_gene: TRBV7-3
j_gene: TRBJ1-6
abundance: -
CDR3aa: CASSLNRDKDSPLHF
CDR3nt: TGTGCCAGCAGCTTAAATCGGGACAAGGATTCACCCCTCCACTTT

d_gene: TRBD1
v_gene: TRBV7-6
j_gene: TRBJ2-2
abundance: -
CDR3aa: CASRQGSTGELFF
CDR3nt: TGTGCCAGTAGACAGGGGAGCACCGGGGAGCTGTTTTTT

d_gene: TRBD1
v_gene: TRBV19
j_gene: TRBJ2-3
abundance: -
CDR3aa: CASRPGTGADTQYF
CDR3nt: TGTGCCAGCCGTCCCGGGACAGGGGCAGATACGCAGTATTTT

d_gene: -
v_gene: TRBV5-1
j_gene: TRBJ1-2
abundance: -
CDR3aa: CASSAGQNYGYTF
CDR3nt: TGCGCCAGCAGCGCCGGACAGAACTATGGCTACACCTTC

d_gene: -
v_gene: TRBV5-1
j_gene: TRBJ1-2
abundance: -
CDR3aa: CASSPGTPTYGYTF
CDR3nt: TGCGCCAGCAGCCCCGGGACACCAACCTATGGCTACACCTTC

d_gene: -
v_gene: TRBV7-7
j_gene: TRBJ2-2
abundance: -
CDR3aa: CASSLGVGGTGELFF
CDR3nt: TGTGCTAGCAGCTTAGGGGTCGGGGGCACCGGGGAGCTGTTTTTT

d_gene: -
v_gene: TRBV7-8
j_gene: TRBJ2-7
abundance: once
CDR3aa: CASSPDRDVLYEQYF
CDR3nt: TGTGCCAGCAGCCCCGACCGGGACGTACTCTACGAGCAGTACTTC

d_gene: TRBD1
v_gene: TRBV27
j_gene: TRBJ1-6
abundance: few
CDR3aa: CASRVAGGLGNSPLHF
CDR3nt: TGTGCCAGCAGGGTAGCAGGGGGCTTGGGTAATTCACCCCTCCACTTT

d_gene: -
v_gene: TRBV11-1
j_gene: TRBJ2-1
abundance: -
CDR3aa: CASSLGDPPSDEQFF
CDR3nt: TGTGCCAGCAGCTTAGGGGACCCACCATCCGATGAGCAGTTCTTC

d_gene: -
v_gene: TRBV6-5
j_gene: TRBJ2-7
abundance: -
CDR3aa: CASSRGTYEQYF
CDR3nt: TGTGCCAGCAGCCGGGGAACCTACGAGCAGTACTTC

d_gene: -
v_gene: TRBV2
j_gene: TRBJ2-7
abundance: -
CDR3aa: CASSDWDVPYEQYF
CDR3nt: TGTGCCAGCAGTGATTGGGACGTACCCTACGAGCAGTACTTC

d_gene: TRBD2
v_gene: TRBV7-7
j_gene: TRBJ2-1
abundance: -
CDR3aa: CASSPRTSGGLNEQFF
CDR3nt: TGTGCTAGCAGCCCCCGGACTAGCGGGGGCTTAAATGAGCAGTTCTTC

d_gene: -
v_gene: TRBV29-1
j_gene: TRBJ1-1
abundance: -
CDR3aa: CSVGETGNTEAFF
CDR3nt: TGCAGCGTTGGGGAGACAGGGAACACTGAAGCTTTCTTT

d_gene: TRBD1
v_gene: TRBV2
j_gene: TRBJ1-1
abundance: -
CDR3aa: CASSQTGDTEAFF
CDR3nt: TGTGCCAGCAGCCAGACAGGGGACACTGAAGCTTTCTTT

d_gene: -
v_gene: TRBV11-3
j_gene: TRBJ2-3
abundance: -
CDR3aa: CASSLGLSGTDTQYF
CDR3nt: TGTGCCAGCAGCTTAGGGCTTAGCGGCACAGATACGCAGTATTTT